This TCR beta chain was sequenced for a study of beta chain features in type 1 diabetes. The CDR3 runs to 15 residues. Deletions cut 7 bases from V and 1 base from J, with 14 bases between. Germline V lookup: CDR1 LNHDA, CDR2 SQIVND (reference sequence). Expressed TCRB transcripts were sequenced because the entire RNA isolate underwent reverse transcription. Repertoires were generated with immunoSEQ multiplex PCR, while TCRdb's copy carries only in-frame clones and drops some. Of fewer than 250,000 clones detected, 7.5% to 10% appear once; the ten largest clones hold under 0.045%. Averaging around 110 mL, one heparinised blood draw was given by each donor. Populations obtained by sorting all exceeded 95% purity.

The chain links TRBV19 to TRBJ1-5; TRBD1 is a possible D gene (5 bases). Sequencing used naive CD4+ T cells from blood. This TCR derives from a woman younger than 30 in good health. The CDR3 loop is CASNRLDPSNQPQHF. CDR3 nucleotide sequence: TGTGCCAGTAACAGGCTGGACCCCAGCAATCAGCCCCAGCATTTT.